This entry describes one TCR beta chain. Per the authors' pipeline: Scientists estimated how many nucleated cells there were by amplifying reference gene primers. Clones were read by immunoSEQ multiplex PCR, and TCRdb kept only the in-frame ones, dropping some. That table gives V, J and clone size, and the DNA gave D and trimming. The data hold over 70,000 clones, with more than 75% observed a single time. The data are from a study of blood T cell repertoires in COVID-19. Sequencing used peripheral blood. This receptor was taken from a woman aged 80 or over with active or convalescent COVID-19.

CDR3: CSAGDSGAFF. The CDR3 DNA sequence: TGCAGCGCCGGGGACTCGGGGGCTTTCTTT. The chain recombines TRBV29-1 with TRBJ1-1; maybe TRBD1 (5 bases). V was pared by 7 bases and J by 11 bases, with 14 bases between. The CDR3 totals 10 residues. Germline CDR1 is SQVTM and CDR2 is ANQGSEA.